These 9 T cell receptor beta chains were sequenced from one sample in a study of blood T cell repertoires in COVID-19. The assay was immunoSEQ multiplex PCR, and TCRdb's table has in-frame clones only and misses some. The table has about 300,000 clones, 88% seen once. Sequenced sample: peripheral blood. The source is a woman aged 25 to 39 who had recovered from COVID-19.

This clone was counted only a few times. CDR3 sequence reads: CAISERGGEHNEQFF. In DNA form, the CDR3 reads TGTGCCATCAGTGAGCGCGGGGGAGAGCACAATGAGCAGTTCTTC. J is TRBJ2-1 and V is TRBV10-3, with 7 nucleotides matching TRBD2. Germline-derived CDR1 and CDR2 are ENHRY and SYGVKD. This CDR3 is built from 15 residues. J was trimmed by 5 bases and V by 2 bases; bases with no gene match: 6.

The rearrangement links TRBV11-1 to TRBJ1-1; 7 positions agree with TRBD1. Germline CDR1 and CDR2: SGHAT and FQDESV (reference sequence). V was clipped by 0 bases and J by 7 bases; unmatched bases: 2. The CDR3 is made up of 13 amino acids. The chain's CDR3 is CASSLAGQFEAFF. CDR3 sequence (DNA): TGTGCCAGCAGCTTAGCGGGACAGTTTGAAGCTTTCTTT. Based on the CDR3 plus reference TRBV11-1 and TRBJ1-1, the full variable domain is EAEVAQSPRYKITEKSQAVAFWCDPISGHATLYWYRQILGQGPELLVQFQDESVVDDSQLPKDRFSAERLKGVDSTLKIQPAELGDSAMYLCASSLAGQFEAFFGQGTRLTVV.

The chain recombines TRBV4-1 with TRBJ1-3; D is possibly TRBD1 (5 bases). The CDR3 consists of 16 residues. V lost 3 bases to trimming and J lost 0 bases, with 12 bases between them. Germline CDR1 is MGHRA and CDR2 is YSYEKL. CDR3 coding DNA: TGCGCCAGCAGCCAGGGGCAGGATAGCTCTGGAAACACCATATATTTT. This encodes CASSQGQDSSGNTIYF.

This chain connects TRBV6-5 to TRBJ1-3; 8 bases agree with TRBD1. After removal of 4 bases from V and 4 bases from J, the junction contained 3 bases not matched to a gene. This CDR3 comprises 14 residues. Germline V gene lookup returns CDR1 MNHEY and CDR2 SVGAGI. For the CDR3, the DNA is TGTGCCAGCAGTTCGACAGGGGAGGGAAACACCATATATTTT. Translating gives CASSSTGEGNTIYF.

This chain joins TRBV7-2 and TRBJ1-2, with no clear D. Germline CDR1 is SGHTA and CDR2 is FQGNSA. The CDR3 extends over 15 amino acids. The V and J ends lost 5 bases and 0 bases respectively, with 13 bases between them. The CDR3 sequence is CASSPVAGTNYGYTF. In DNA, the CDR3 is TGTGCCAGCAGCCCGGTGGCAGGAACTAACTATGGCTACACCTTC.

V usage is TRBV23-1 and J usage is TRBJ2-5; D may be TRBD1 (5 bases). TRBV23-1 is an ORF, and what it does is uncertain. The CDR3 contains 17 residues. The germline V and J ends were trimmed by 1 base and 1 base, with 16 bases remaining between them. CDR3 region: CASSQLETAIIQETQYF. CDR3 bases: TGCGCCAGCAGTCAATTGGAGACAGCGATCATCCAAGAGACCCAGTACTTC.

The rearrangement joins TRBV18 to TRBJ1-3; D is uncertain. The ends were cut back, 6 bases at V and 2 bases at J, with 14 bases in the middle. In germline, CDR1 is KGHSH, CDR2 LQKENI. This CDR3 is built from 15 residues. The chain's CDR3 is CASSYSVMAGNTIYF. The CDR3 region has the DNA TGTGCCAGCTCCTACTCCGTTATGGCTGGAAACACCATATATTTT.

The chain carries TRBV6-4 and TRBJ2-3, with D possibly TRBD2 on 6 matching bases. The CDR3 has 14 amino acids. Germline V gives CDR1 MRHNA, CDR2 SNTAGT. V was shortened by 0 bases and J by 8 bases, with 12 bases between the two germline ends. This CDR3 is CASSDSAYGGTQYF. The CDR3 bases are TGTGCCAGCAGTGACTCAGCCTACGGGGGTACGCAGTATTTT.

The chain is built from TRBV5-1 and TRBJ1-2; D remains ambiguous. With 3 bases removed from V and 2 bases from J, the gap between germline ends came to 11 bases. Germline CDR1 SGHRS, CDR2 YFSETQ. The CDR3 consists of 14 residues. CDR3 coding DNA: TGCGCCAGCAGCTCAAAAGCGATGAACTATGGCTACACCTTC. Protein sequence: CASSSKAMNYGYTF.